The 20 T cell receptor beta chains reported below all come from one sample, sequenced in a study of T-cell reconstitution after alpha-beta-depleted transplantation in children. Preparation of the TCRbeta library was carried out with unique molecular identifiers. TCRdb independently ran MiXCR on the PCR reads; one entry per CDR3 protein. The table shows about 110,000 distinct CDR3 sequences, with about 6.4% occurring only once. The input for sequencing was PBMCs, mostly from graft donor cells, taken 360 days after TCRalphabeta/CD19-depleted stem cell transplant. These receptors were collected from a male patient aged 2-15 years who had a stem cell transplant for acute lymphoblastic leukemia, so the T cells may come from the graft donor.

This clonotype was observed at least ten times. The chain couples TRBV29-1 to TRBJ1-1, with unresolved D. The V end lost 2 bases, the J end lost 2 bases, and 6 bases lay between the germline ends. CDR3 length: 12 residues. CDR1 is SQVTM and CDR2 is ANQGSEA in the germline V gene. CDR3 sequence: CSVESGNTEAFF. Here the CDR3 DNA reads TGCAGCGTTGAATCTGGAAACACTGAAGCTTTCTTT. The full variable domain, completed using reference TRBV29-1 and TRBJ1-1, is SAVISQKPSRDICQRGTSLTIQCQVDSQVTMMFWYRQQPGQSLTLIATANQGSEATYESGFVIDKFPISRPNLTFSTLTVSNMSPEDSSIYLCSVESGNTEAFFGQGTRLTVV.

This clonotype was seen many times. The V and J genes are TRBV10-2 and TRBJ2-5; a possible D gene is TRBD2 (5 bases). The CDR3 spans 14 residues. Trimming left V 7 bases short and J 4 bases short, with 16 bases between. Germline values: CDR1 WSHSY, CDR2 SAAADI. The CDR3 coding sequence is TGCGCCAGCAACCGCCCGGGATCTCGAGAGACCCAGTACTTC. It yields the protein CASNRPGSRETQYF.

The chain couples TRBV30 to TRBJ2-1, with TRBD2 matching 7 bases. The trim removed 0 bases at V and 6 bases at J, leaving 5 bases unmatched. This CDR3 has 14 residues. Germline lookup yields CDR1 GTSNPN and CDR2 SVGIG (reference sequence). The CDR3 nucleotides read TGTGCCTGGAGTGTAGGGCGGGAGTCCAATGAGCAGTTCTTC. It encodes CAWSVGRESNEQFF.

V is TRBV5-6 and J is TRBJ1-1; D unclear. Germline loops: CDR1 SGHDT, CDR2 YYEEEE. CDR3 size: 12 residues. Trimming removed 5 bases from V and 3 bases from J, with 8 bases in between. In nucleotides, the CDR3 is TGTGCCAGCAGGAGGGTGTACACTGAAGCTTTCTTT. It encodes CASRRVYTEAFF.

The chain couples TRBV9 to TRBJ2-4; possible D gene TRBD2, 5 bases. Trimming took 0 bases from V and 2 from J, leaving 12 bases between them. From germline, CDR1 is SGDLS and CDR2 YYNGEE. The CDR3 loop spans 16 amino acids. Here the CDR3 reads CASSVGGRGTKNIQYF. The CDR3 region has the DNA TGTGCCAGCAGCGTAGGTGGGAGAGGGACCAAAAACATTCAGTACTTC.

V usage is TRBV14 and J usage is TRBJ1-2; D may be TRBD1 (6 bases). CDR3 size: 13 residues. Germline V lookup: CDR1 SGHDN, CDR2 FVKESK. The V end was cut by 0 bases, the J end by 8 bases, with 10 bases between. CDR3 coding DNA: TGTGCCAGCAGCCAAGAGACGGGGGCGGGCTACACCTTC. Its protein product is CASSQETGAGYTF.

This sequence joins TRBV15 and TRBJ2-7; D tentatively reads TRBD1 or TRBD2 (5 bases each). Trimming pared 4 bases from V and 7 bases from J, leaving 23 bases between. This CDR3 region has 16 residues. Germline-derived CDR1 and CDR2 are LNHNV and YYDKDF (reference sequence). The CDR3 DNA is TGTGCCACCAGCACCAGAGGGGCTGACATCTCCGGGGAGCAGTACTTC. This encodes CATSTRGADISGEQYF.

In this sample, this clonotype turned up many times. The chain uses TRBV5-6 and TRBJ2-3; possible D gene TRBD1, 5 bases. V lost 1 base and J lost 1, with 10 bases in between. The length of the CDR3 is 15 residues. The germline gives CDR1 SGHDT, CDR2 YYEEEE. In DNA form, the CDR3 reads TGTGCCAGCAGCTTGATAGGGGTAGGCACAGATACGCAGTATTTT. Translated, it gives CASSLIGVGTDTQYF.

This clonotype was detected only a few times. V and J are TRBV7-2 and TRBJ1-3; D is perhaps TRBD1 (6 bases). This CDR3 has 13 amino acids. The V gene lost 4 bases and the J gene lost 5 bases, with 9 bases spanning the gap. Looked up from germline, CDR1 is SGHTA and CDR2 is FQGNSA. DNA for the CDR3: TGTGCCAGCAGCTGGACAGCAAGAAACACCATATATTTT. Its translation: CASSWTARNTIYF.

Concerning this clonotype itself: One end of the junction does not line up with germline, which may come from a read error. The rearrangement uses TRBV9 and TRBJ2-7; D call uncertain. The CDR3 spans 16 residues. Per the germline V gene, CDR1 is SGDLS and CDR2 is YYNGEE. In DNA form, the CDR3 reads TGTGCCAGCAGCGGCCAGACTTTGGACGGTTCCTTCGAGCAGTACTTC. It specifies CASSGQTLDGSFEQYF.

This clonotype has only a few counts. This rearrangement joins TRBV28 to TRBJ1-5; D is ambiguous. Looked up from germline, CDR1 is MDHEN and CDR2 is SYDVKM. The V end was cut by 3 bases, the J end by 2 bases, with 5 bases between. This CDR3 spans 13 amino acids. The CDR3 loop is CASSFFGNQPQHF. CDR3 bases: TGTGCCAGCAGTTTTTTCGGCAATCAGCCCCAGCATTTT.

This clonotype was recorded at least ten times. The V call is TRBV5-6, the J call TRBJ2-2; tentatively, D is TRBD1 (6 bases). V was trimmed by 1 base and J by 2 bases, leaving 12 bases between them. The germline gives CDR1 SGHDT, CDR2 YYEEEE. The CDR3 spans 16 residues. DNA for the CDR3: TGTGCCAGCAGCTTGTGGAGACAGGAAAACACCGGGGAGCTGTTTTTT. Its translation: CASSLWRQENTGELFF.

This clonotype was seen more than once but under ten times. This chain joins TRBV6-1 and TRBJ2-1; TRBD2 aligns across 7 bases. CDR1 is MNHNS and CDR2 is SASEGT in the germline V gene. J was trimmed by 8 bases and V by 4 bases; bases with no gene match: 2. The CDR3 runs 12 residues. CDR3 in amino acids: CASSVGGDEQFF. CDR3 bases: TGTGCCAGCAGTGTGGGGGGGGATGAGCAGTTCTTC.

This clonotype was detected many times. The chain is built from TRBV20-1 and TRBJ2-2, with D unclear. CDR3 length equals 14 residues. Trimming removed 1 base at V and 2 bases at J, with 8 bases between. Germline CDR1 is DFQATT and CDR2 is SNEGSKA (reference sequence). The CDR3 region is CSARGQLNTGELFF. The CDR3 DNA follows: TGCAGTGCTAGAGGTCAACTTAACACCGGGGAGCTGTTTTTT.

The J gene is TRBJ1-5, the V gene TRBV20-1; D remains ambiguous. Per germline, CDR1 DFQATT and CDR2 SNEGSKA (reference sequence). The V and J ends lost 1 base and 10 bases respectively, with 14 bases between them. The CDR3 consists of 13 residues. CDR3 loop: CSARGAGAGPQHF. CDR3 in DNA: TGCAGTGCTAGAGGGGCCGGTGCAGGACCCCAGCATTTT.

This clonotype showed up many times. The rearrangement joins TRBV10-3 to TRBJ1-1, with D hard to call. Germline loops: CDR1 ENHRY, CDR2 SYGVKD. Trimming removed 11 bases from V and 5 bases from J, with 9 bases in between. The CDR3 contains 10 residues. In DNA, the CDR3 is TGTGCCCGCCCTGATACTGAAGCTTTCTTT. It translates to CARPDTEAFF.

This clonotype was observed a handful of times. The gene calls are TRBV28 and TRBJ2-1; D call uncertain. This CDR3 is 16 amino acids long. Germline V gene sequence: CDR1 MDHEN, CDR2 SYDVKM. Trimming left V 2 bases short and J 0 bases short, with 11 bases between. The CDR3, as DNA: TGTGCCAGCAGTTTAGCGTCAGCTAGCTCCTACAATGAGCAGTTCTTC. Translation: CASSLASASSYNEQFF.

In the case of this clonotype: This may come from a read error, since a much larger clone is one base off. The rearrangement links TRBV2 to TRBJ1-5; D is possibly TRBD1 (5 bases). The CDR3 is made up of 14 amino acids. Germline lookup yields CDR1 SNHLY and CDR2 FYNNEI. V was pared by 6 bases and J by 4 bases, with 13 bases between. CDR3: CASSVPGYNQPQHF. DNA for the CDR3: TGTGCCAGCAGCGTCCCAGGGTATAATCAGCCCCAGCATTTT. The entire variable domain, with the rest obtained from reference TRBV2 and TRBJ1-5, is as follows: EPEVTQTPSHQVTQMGQEVILRCVPISNHLYFYWYRQILGQKVEFLVSFYNNEISEKSEIFDDQFSVERPDGSNFTLKIRSTKLEDSAMYFCASSVPGYNQPQHFGDGTRLSIL.

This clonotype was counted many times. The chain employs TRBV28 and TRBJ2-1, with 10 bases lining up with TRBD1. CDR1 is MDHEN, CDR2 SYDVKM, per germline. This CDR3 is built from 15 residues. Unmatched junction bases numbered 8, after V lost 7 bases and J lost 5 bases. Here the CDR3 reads CASTLDRGSNNEQFF. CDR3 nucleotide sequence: TGTGCCAGCACCTTGGACAGGGGGTCGAACAATGAGCAGTTCTTC.

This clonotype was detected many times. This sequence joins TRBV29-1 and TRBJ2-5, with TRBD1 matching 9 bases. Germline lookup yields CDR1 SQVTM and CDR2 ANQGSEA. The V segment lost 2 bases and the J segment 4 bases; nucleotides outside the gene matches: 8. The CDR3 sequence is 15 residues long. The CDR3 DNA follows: TGCAGCGTTGAAACTGGGACAGGGTACGGAGAGACCCAGTACTTC. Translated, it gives CSVETGTGYGETQYF.